The present TCR beta chain was sequenced within a study of T-cell reconstitution after alpha-beta-depleted transplantation in children. This clonotype was observed a few times. A library of TCRbeta sequences, prepared with unique molecular identifiers, was generated. TCRdb reprocessed the PCR reads via MiXCR and lists one record per CDR3 protein. The repertoire holds about 460,000 distinct CDR3 sequences, with around 12% as singletons. Germline lookup yields CDR1 SQVTM and CDR2 ANQGSEA. V lost 8 bases to trimming and J lost 5 bases; unmatched junction nucleotides: 6. CDR3 length: 13 amino acids. The sample in question was PBMCs from the stem cell graft donor, obtained from the stem cell graft. The gene calls are TRBV29-1 and TRBJ2-1; 10 bases agree with TRBD2. The TCR was taken from a human donor who donated a stem cell graft to a child with combined immunodeficiency. The chain's CDR3 is CSLEREGHNEQFF. The CDR3 DNA follows: TGCAGCCTCGAGCGGGAGGGGCACAATGAGCAGTTCTTC.